Listed below are T cell receptor beta chains from one sample, sequenced in a study of blood T cell repertoires in COVID-19. The method was immunoSEQ multiplex PCR; TCRdb's version includes in-frame clones alone and lacks a portion of them. The sample consists of roughly 45,000 clones, approximately 84% of them appearing once. Source material: peripheral blood. The origin of the receptors is a woman of 80 years or more with COVID-19, enrolled during active disease. Each CDR3 is given with its conserved first and last residue. D genes are given only for firm matches. For some rows the clone size is stated as once, few or many, or as a class when expanded; others skip it.

clone size | J gene | V gene | D gene | CDR3 DNA | CDR3 protein
. | TRBJ2-1 | TRBV18 | TRBD1 | TGTGCCAGCTCACCGAGGACAGGGACTTCGAATGAGCAGTTCTTC | CASSPRTGTSNEQFF
. | TRBJ1-5 | TRBV21-1 | . | TGTGCCAGCCCCGGGACAGGGGGCGTAGGGAATCAGCCCCAGCATTTT | CASPGTGGVGNQPQHF
. | TRBJ1-2 | TRBV27 | . | TGTGCCAGCAGTTTATCCTACTCTAGCCCAGGCGACTATGGCTACACCTTC | CASSLSYSSPGDYGYTF
. | TRBJ1-6 | TRBV2 | TRBD1 | TGTGCCAGCAGTGAAGGAGGGGGCGGGAATTCACCCCTCCACTTT | CASSEGGGGNSPLHF
. | TRBJ1-1 | TRBV13 | TRBD1 | TGTGCCAGCAGGTCAGGGGAAGGGACAGGGGGCCCTGAAGCTTTCTTT | CASRSGEGTGGPEAFF
. | TRBJ1-6 | TRBV9 | . | TGTGCCAGCAGCTCTCATAATTCACCCCTCCACTTT | CASSSHNSPLHF
. | TRBJ1-1 | TRBV2 | TRBD1 | TGTGCCAGCACCACGGGACAGGGCACTGAAGCTTTCTTT | CASTTGQGTEAFF
. | TRBJ2-7 | TRBV28 | . | TGTGCCAGCAGTGGGGGGGGCGCGGGCACCTACGAGCAGTACTTC | CASSGGGAGTYEQYF
. | TRBJ2-1 | TRBV11-2 | . | TGTGCCAGCAGCTTAGACGACAGATCGTCTGAGCAGTTCTTC | CASSLDDRSSEQFF
. | TRBJ2-4 | TRBV27 | . | TGTGCCAGCAGTTTTACAGGGACACTAGCCAAAAACATTCAGTACTTC | CASSFTGTLAKNIQYF
. | TRBJ1-3 | TRBV29-1 | . | TGCAGCGTCCGGGACAATGGAAACACCATATATTTT | CSVRDNGNTIYF
. | TRBJ2-7 | TRBV5-6 | . | TGTGCCAGCAGCTCCCCTGGGGCGGACTCCTACGAGCAGTACTTC | CASSSPGADSYEQYF
. | TRBJ2-1 | TRBV19 | . | TGTGCCAGTGCCCTGGGCGGGGAGCAGTTCTTC | CASALGGEQFF
. | TRBJ2-7 | TRBV18 | TRBD1 | TGTGCCAGCTCACCCAGAGGGACAGGGGTCGAGCAGTACTTC | CASSPRGTGVEQYF
few | TRBJ1-1 | TRBV30 | . | TGTGCCTGGAGTGTACATCTGTACACTGAAGCTTTCTTT | CAWSVHLYTEAFF
medium-sized | TRBJ1-2 | TRBV6-5 | TRBD1 | TGTGCCAGCAGTTACAGCAGGACAGGGGGAAGCTATGGCTACACCTTC | CASSYSRTGGSYGYTF
. | TRBJ2-7 | TRBV29-1 | TRBD1 | TGCAGCGTCAGGGGACAGAACTACGAGCAGTACTTC | CSVRGQNYEQYF
. | TRBJ1-3 | TRBV7-8 | . | TGTGCCAGCAGCCAATCGGGAGAAGTGAACTCTGGAAACACCATATATTTT | CASSQSGEVNSGNTIYF
. | TRBJ2-3 | TRBV11-2 | . | TGTGCCAGCAGCTCAGGTTCTTTATCCGGTAGTACGCAGTATTTT | CASSSGSLSGSTQYF
few | TRBJ1-5 | TRBV12-3/TRBV12-4 | TRBD1 | TGTGCCACCCGAGGACAGGGGGATCAGCCCCAGCATTTT | CATRGQGDQPQHF
. | TRBJ1-5 | TRBV7-9 | . | TGTGCCAGCAGCTTAGAGGGAGGCCGGGGAGGTCAGCCCCAGCATTTT | CASSLEGGRGGQPQHF
. | TRBJ1-2 | TRBV24-1 | . | TGTGCCACCAGTGATTCGGGGTCCTATGGCTACACCTTC | CATSDSGSYGYTF
. | TRBJ1-3 | TRBV6-4 | . | TGTGCCAGCAGTCCCCGACAGGAACCAAACACCATATATTTT | CASSPRQEPNTIYF
. | TRBJ2-5 | TRBV14 | TRBD2 | TGTGCCAGCAGCCGGGGACTAGCGGGAGCAAAGACCCAGTACTTC | CASSRGLAGAKTQYF
. | TRBJ2-1 | TRBV20-1 | . | TGCAGTGCTAGTATGCGGCATGAGCAGTTCTTC | CSASMRHEQFF
. | TRBJ2-5 | TRBV18 | . | TGTGCCAGCTCCCCAAGGCAGGGGCAAGAGACCCAGTACTTC | CASSPRQGQETQYF
. | TRBJ2-1 | TRBV28 | . | TGTGCCAGCACTCTCGACTGGAACTCCTACAATGAGCAGTTCTTC | CASTLDWNSYNEQFF
. | TRBJ2-7 | TRBV13 | . | TGTGCCAGCAGCCCAGCAGTCAGGTACGGTCCCTACGAGCAGTACTTC | CASSPAVRYGPYEQYF
. | TRBJ2-1 | TRBV7-8 | . | TGTGCCAGCAGCCCGGACAAGTACAATGAGCAGTTCTTC | CASSPDKYNEQFF
. | TRBJ1-2 | TRBV28 | TRBD1 | TGTGCCAGCAGTCCCGTGACAGGGCGGCATGGCTACACCTTC | CASSPVTGRHGYTF
. | TRBJ2-7 | TRBV4-1 | TRBD1 | TGCGCCAGCAGCCAACTTGCCGGGACAGGGGCGTACGAGCAGTACTTC | CASSQLAGTGAYEQYF
. | TRBJ1-3 | TRBV6-5 | . | TGTGCCAGCAGTTACTCGAGAGGGTCTGGAAACACCATATATTTT | CASSYSRGSGNTIYF
. | TRBJ2-7 | TRBV18 | . | TGTGCCAGCTCACCACCAAGCCTCTACGAGCAGTACTTC | CASSPPSLYEQYF
. | TRBJ1-1 | TRBV30 | . | TGTGCCTGGAACAGGGTAGTCAACACTGAAGCTTTCTTT | CAWNRVVNTEAFF
. | TRBJ2-7 | TRBV5-1 | . | TGCGCCAGCAGCACACTTGGGCTGTACGAGCAGTACTTC | CASSTLGLYEQYF
few | TRBJ1-2 | TRBV6-5 | TRBD1 | TGTGCCAGCAGGTCGCCGGGACAGGGGGTTCTTGGCTACACCTTC | CASRSPGQGVLGYTF
. | TRBJ1-2 | TRBV19 | . | TGTGCCAGTAGTATGGAACAGGTCTATGGCTACACCTTC | CASSMEQVYGYTF
. | TRBJ2-5 | TRBV11-2 | . | TGTGCCAGCAGCTGGGACTCGCCACGGACCCAGTACTTC | CASSWDSPRTQYF
. | TRBJ1-5 | TRBV7-2 | . | TGTGCCAGCAGCCTGGGAGGGGGGAATCAGCCCCAGCATTTT | CASSLGGGNQPQHF
. | TRBJ1-5 | TRBV18 | . | TGTGCCAGCTCACATACTGATGCTCAGCCCCAGCATTTT | CASSHTDAQPQHF